This T cell receptor beta chain was obtained from a study of cytomegalovirus exposure and HLA in healthy donors. Trimming left V 6 bases short and J 0 bases short, with 17 bases between. Germline V CDR1 and CDR2: GTSNPN, SVGIG (reference sequence). The CDR3 length is 15 residues. Primers for the PCR totalled 60 Vbeta and 13 Jbeta. Clones were sequenced by immunoSEQ multiplex PCR, and TCRdb holds only the in-frame ones, with some missing. This sample yields 200,000 to 250,000 clones, of which around 80% are seen a single time; less than 3% belongs to the top ten. Sequences were obtained from PBMCs. This chain joins TRBV30 and TRBJ1-2; D gene ambiguous. This receptor was obtained from a woman in her sixties in good health and CMV-seropositive. Written as DNA, the CDR3 is TGTGCCTGCGGGGATACCGGGTTTACTAACTATGGCTACACCTTC. This sequence encodes CACGDTGFTNYGYTF.